This TCR beta chain was captured in a study of Ad26.COV2.S vaccination and SARS-CoV-2 variants. For the study at large: Trial arm assignment for the donor was COV1001 Ad26.COV2.S. Dosing was one shot or two shots 56 days apart.

Noted treatment: 15 to 20 received Ad26.COV2.S at low or high dose, single or two shots; about 5 received placebo; per-sample allocation not given. Collection of the samples took place on day 63 after the first injection of vaccine or placebo. This adult donor, from Boston, was 18-55 years old. The repertoire was sequenced with immunoSEQ multiplex PCR; TCRdb's copy has only in-frame clones and lacks some. Of approximately 500,000 clones listed, 70% to 90% are singletons. The V and J ends lost 0 bases and 0 bases respectively, with 6 bases between them. This CDR3 spans 14 amino acids. Germline V gene sequence: CDR1 LGHNA, CDR2 YNFKEQ.

The material sequenced was peripheral blood, taken in a trial of Ad26.COV2.S vaccine versus placebo. The origin of this receptor is a person aged 18 to 65 who received the Ad26.COV2.S COVID-19 vaccine or a placebo. The genes are TRBV4-2 and TRBJ2-7; D gene unclear. In nucleotides, the CDR3 is TGTGCCAGCAGCCAAGATTCGCACTCCTACGAGCAGTACTTC. It translates to CASSQDSHSYEQYF.